One and the same sample provided the 26 T cell receptor beta chains below, sequenced in a study of molecular identifiers for immune sequencing clone quantification. TCRdb re-analysed the PCR reads in MiXCR, keeping a single row per CDR3 protein. The data contain 300,000 to 350,000 distinct CDR3 sequences, about a fifth of them singletons. The sample taken for sequencing was naive CD8+ T cells from blood, with Jurkat cell RNA spiked in. The subset was: FACS-sorted CD8+CD4-CCR7+CD45RA+ naive T cells. These receptor sequences come from a human donor in good health. Some libraries in this study had Jurkat cell RNA spiked in.

This clonotype appeared many times. V is TRBV6-2 or TRBV6-3 and J is TRBJ1-1; no clear D gene. This CDR3 contains 12 residues. Germline assignment: CDR1 MNHEY and CDR2 SVGEGT. Trimming took 2 bases from V and 7 from J, leaving 8 bases between them. The CDR3, as DNA: TGTGCCAGCAGTTACCCCCCCGGTGAAGCTTTCTTT. Amino acids: CASSYPPGEAFF.

V usage is TRBV11-2 and J usage is TRBJ2-1, with 8 positions matching TRBD2. V lost 5 bases and J lost 6; bases outside the gene matches: 6. Germline loops: CDR1 SGHAT, CDR2 FQNNGV. CDR3 length equals 14 residues. The CDR3 DNA follows: TGTGCCAGCAGCCCCGGGGGGGCGGGCAATGAGCAGTTCTTC. Translated: CASSPGGAGNEQFF.

The table lists this clonotype with many counts. The genes are TRBV6-5 and TRBJ1-5, with 7 bases that match TRBD1. V shed 6 bases and J 0 bases; nucleotides not matched to a gene: 11. Germline-derived CDR1 and CDR2 are MNHEY and SVGAGI. The CDR3 spans 17 residues. CDR3 residues: CASSPRGTAVSNQPQHF. In nucleotides, the CDR3 is TGTGCCAGCAGCCCAAGGGGGACAGCGGTTAGCAATCAGCCCCAGCATTTT.

Notes on this clonotype: Just one base apart from a much larger clone, this may be a read error. The V and J genes are TRBV6-5 and TRBJ2-5, with no clear D. Germline lookup yields CDR1 MNHEY and CDR2 SVGAGI. Trimming cost V 4 bases and J 5 bases, with 8 bases left between them. This CDR3 spans 12 amino acids. For the CDR3, the DNA is TGTGCCAGCAGTTGTGACTTTGAGACCCAGTACTTC. It is translated as CASSCDFETQYF.

In this sample, this clonotype turned up many times. J is TRBJ2-6 and V is TRBV5-4; TRBD1 or TRBD2 may be the D gene (7 bases each). Germline CDR1 reads SGHNT; CDR2 reads YYREEE (reference sequence). V was clipped by 3 bases and J by 3 bases, with 10 bases between them. The CDR3 loop spans 15 amino acids. This chain's CDR3 is CASSSGGVGANVLTF. In DNA form, the CDR3 reads TGTGCCAGCAGCTCAGGGGGGGTTGGGGCCAACGTCCTGACTTTC.

This clonotype was seen many times. The chain links TRBV20-1 to TRBJ2-3; TRBD2 matches at 14 bases. CDR1 and CDR2 (germline): DFQATT, SNEGSKA (reference sequence). The CDR3 consists of 18 residues. V dropped 4 bases and J dropped 8; count of bases not matched to a gene: 17. The CDR3, as DNA: TGCAGTGCTAACTCCGGGACTAGCGGGAGTGGAGTAATCGGTACGCAGTATTTT. This encodes CSANSGTSGSGVIGTQYF.

This chain links TRBV7-9 with TRBJ2-3; maybe TRBD2 (7 bases). Trimming took 2 bases from V and 6 from J, leaving 15 bases between them. This CDR3 has 15 residues. Germline values: CDR1 SEHNR, CDR2 FQNEAQ (reference sequence). CDR3 DNA: TGTGCCAGCAGCTTATTAGGGGGGGTCCTGGATACGCAGTATTTT. Translating gives CASSLLGGVLDTQYF.

This clonotype was seen many times. The chain is built from TRBV3-1 and TRBJ1-5; 7 nucleotides agree with TRBD1. The CDR3 sequence is 15 residues long. Trimming took 0 bases from V and 4 from J; bases not matched to a gene: 3. Germline CDR1 reads LGHDT; CDR2 reads YNNKEL (reference sequence). The CDR3 DNA reads as TGTGCCAGCAGCCAAGACCCAGGGGGAAATCAGCCCCAGCATTTT. It translates to CASSQDPGGNQPQHF.

This clonotype was counted many times. The chain employs TRBV2 and TRBJ1-1, with D possibly matching TRBD1 (5 bases). CDR3 length equals 9 residues. Germline V lookup: CDR1 SNHLY, CDR2 FYNNEI. V shed 10 bases and J shed 9 bases, with 9 bases lying between them. CDR3 coding DNA: TGTGCCATCGGACAACAAGCTTTCTTT. Translating gives CAIGQQAFF.

This clonotype showed up just a few times. The gene calls are TRBV18 and TRBJ2-3; 12 bases match TRBD2. The CDR3 runs to 19 residues. Germline assignment: CDR1 KGHSH and CDR2 LQKENI. Trimming at V came to 0 bases and at J to 2 bases, leaving 9 bases not matched to a gene. CDR3 residues: CASSPPATSGGPDTDTQYF. The CDR3 nucleotides are TGTGCCAGCTCACCACCGGCCACTAGCGGGGGGCCAGACACAGATACGCAGTATTTT.

This clonotype has at least ten counts. This chain links TRBV13 with TRBJ1-3; D remains unclear. Germline V gives CDR1 PRHDT, CDR2 FYEKMQ (reference sequence). The CDR3 runs to 12 residues. Trimming shortened V by 5 bases and J by 6 bases, and 8 bases separated the two germline ends. CDR3 loop: CASSEGVNTIYF. The CDR3 nucleotides are TGTGCCAGCAGCGAGGGAGTAAACACCATATATTTT.

This clonotype was detected only a few times. V gene TRBV20-1 combines with J gene TRBJ1-5; 7 positions agree with TRBD1. Germline V gene sequence: CDR1 DFQATT, CDR2 SNEGSKA (reference sequence). This CDR3 contains 19 residues. The V and J ends lost 3 bases and 1 base, in that order; junction bases with no gene match: 18. For the CDR3, the DNA is TGCAGTGCTAGTCCTACCCGGCAGGGGGTTTGGAGGAGCAATCAGCCCCAGCATTTT. It specifies CSASPTRQGVWRSNQPQHF.

This clonotype was picked up a small number of times. The chain has TRBV9 and TRBJ2-3, with 7 positions matching TRBD1. This CDR3 region has 15 residues. Germline CDR1 is SGDLS and CDR2 is YYNGEE. Trimming took 4 bases from V and 2 from J; bases not matched to a gene: 7. CDR3 DNA sequence: TGTGCCAGCAGCCTAGGACAGGAGAACACAGATACGCAGTATTTT. Translated: CASSLGQENTDTQYF.

At least ten counts were recorded for this clonotype. The rearrangement joins TRBV12-3 or TRBV12-4 to TRBJ2-7, with 9 bases identical to TRBD2. The CDR3 sequence is 14 residues long. The V gene end was trimmed by 5 bases and the J gene end by 4 bases; junction bases not matched to a gene: 6. The CDR3 region is CASSNSREGYEQYF. CDR3 nucleotide sequence: TGTGCCAGCAGTAATTCGCGGGAGGGGTACGAGCAGTACTTC.

This clonotype was detected many times. The chain combines TRBV20-1 with TRBJ2-7, with 8 positions matching TRBD2. Trimming cost V 3 bases and J 3 bases; bases outside gene matches: 10. Germline loops: CDR1 DFQATT, CDR2 SNEGSKA (reference sequence). The CDR3 consists of 15 residues. CDR3 loop: CSASERAGVNYEQYF. The CDR3 nucleotides read TGCAGTGCTAGCGAGAGAGCGGGAGTGAACTACGAGCAGTACTTC.

This clonotype was seen ten or more times. One end of the junction fails to match germline, which may point to a read error. J is TRBJ2-3 and V is TRBV2; the D gene is possibly TRBD2 (5 bases). CDR1 is SNHLY, CDR2 FYNNEI, per germline. The CDR3 extends over 13 amino acids. As DNA, the CDR3 is TGTGCCAGCAGTGTTGGACTTACAGCTACGCAGTATTTT. This encodes CASSVGLTATQYF.

This clonotype showed up many times. V is TRBV6-5 and J is TRBJ1-2; no definite D call. With 2 bases removed from V and 3 bases from J, the gap between germline ends came to 7 bases. The CDR3 loop spans 13 amino acids. The germline V gene has CDR1 MNHEY and CDR2 SVGAGI. CDR3 nucleotides: TGTGCCAGCAGTTACCGACAAGACTATGGCTACACCTTC. Translating gives CASSYRQDYGYTF.

V is TRBV19 and J is TRBJ2-7; a weak D match, TRBD1 (6 bases). Germline V gene sequence: CDR1 LNHDA, CDR2 SQIVND (reference sequence). Trimming stripped 5 bases from V and 4 bases from J, with 12 bases between. The CDR3 is made up of 13 amino acids. The CDR3 bases are TGTGCCAGTAGTGGGGACATTCTTTACGAGCAGTACTTC. Its translation is CASSGDILYEQYF. The whole variable domain, filled in from reference TRBV19 and TRBJ2-7, reads DGGITQSPKYLFRKEGQNVTLSCEQNLNHDAMYWYRQDPGQGLRLIYYSQIVNDFQKGDIAEGYSVSREKKESFPLTVTSAQKNPTAFYLCASSGDILYEQYFGPGTRLTVT.

Points on this clonotype: A much larger clone differs by one base, so this may be a read error. This CDR3 reads CASSNEVNSYEQYF. CDR3 nucleotides: TGTGCCAGCAGTAACGAGGTGAACTCCTACGAGCAGTACTTC. This chain joins TRBV6-2 or TRBV6-3 and TRBJ2-7; no firm D call. V shed 5 bases and J shed 0 bases, with 11 bases lying between them. CDR1 is MNHEY and CDR2 is SVGEGT in the germline V gene. The length of the CDR3 is 14 residues.

The chain has TRBV27 and TRBJ2-1, with TRBD2 matching 14 bases. This CDR3 spans 14 amino acids. Germline trimming cut 5 bases from V and 15 bases from J; bases unmatched to any gene: 9. Germline CDR1 is MNHEY and CDR2 is SMNVEV (reference sequence). The CDR3 reads CASSTGLAGDMLFF. The CDR3 DNA is TGTGCCAGCAGTACGGGACTAGCGGGAGATATGCTGTTCTTC.

This clonotype was found many times. The chain recombines TRBV9 with TRBJ2-6; D is possibly TRBD1 (5 bases). CDR3 length: 15 residues. Germline V gives CDR1 SGDLS, CDR2 YYNGEE. V lost 5 bases and J 0 bases, leaving 9 bases between the germline ends. The CDR3 DNA follows: TGTGCCAGCAGTACAGGCGACTCTGGGGCCAACGTCCTGACTTTC. Protein: CASSTGDSGANVLTF.

A remark on this clonotype: Given a much more abundant clone one base away, this may be a read error. The chain uses TRBV7-8 and TRBJ2-3; 8 nucleotides agree with TRBD1. After removal of 5 bases from V and 2 bases from J, the junction contained 12 bases not matched to a gene. The CDR3 contains 17 residues. Germline V gene data show CDR1 as SGHVS and CDR2 as FQNEAQ. CDR3 protein: CASSPTGQGAFTDTQYF. DNA for the CDR3: TGTGCCAGCAGCCCCACCGGACAGGGAGCATTCACAGATACGCAGTATTTT.

This clonotype was detected ten times or more. The genes are TRBV20-1 and TRBJ2-7, with no clear D. CDR1 is DFQATT, CDR2 SNEGSKA, per germline (reference sequence). Deletions cut 3 bases from V and 2 bases from J, with 8 bases between. The length of the CDR3 is 12 residues. Here the CDR3 reads CSASDLTYEQYF. CDR3 in DNA: TGCAGTGCTAGTGACTTGACCTACGAGCAGTACTTC.

This clonotype was counted ten times or more. V and J are TRBV4-1 and TRBJ2-7; D is possibly TRBD1 (6 bases). Germline assignment: CDR1 MGHRA and CDR2 YSYEKL. V shed 0 bases and J shed 5 bases, with 11 bases lying between them. This CDR3 region has 14 residues. Here the CDR3 DNA reads TGCGCCAGCAGCCAAGATCCAGGGGTGGACGAGCAGTACTTC. Protein sequence: CASSQDPGVDEQYF.

In regard to this clonotype: A read error may explain this, as a much larger clone is one base away. The chain recombines TRBV30 with TRBJ2-7, with 7 bases lining up with TRBD2. CDR1 and CDR2 (germline): GTSNPN, SVGIG (reference sequence). This CDR3 spans 12 amino acids. In nucleotides, the CDR3 is TGTGCCTGGCTAGCGGAGCCCTACGGGCAGTACTTC. Its translation: CAWLAEPYGQYF.

This clonotype turned up a few times. The chain has TRBV11-2 and TRBJ2-6, with D unclear. Trimming cost V 1 base and J 0 bases, with 10 bases left between them. The CDR3 is 17 residues long. CDR1 and CDR2 from the germline V gene are SGHAT and FQNNGV. In nucleotides, the CDR3 is TGTGCCAGCAGCTTAGGGAAGGTCTCCTCTGGGGCCAACGTCCTGACTTTC. Amino acids: CASSLGKVSSGANVLTF.